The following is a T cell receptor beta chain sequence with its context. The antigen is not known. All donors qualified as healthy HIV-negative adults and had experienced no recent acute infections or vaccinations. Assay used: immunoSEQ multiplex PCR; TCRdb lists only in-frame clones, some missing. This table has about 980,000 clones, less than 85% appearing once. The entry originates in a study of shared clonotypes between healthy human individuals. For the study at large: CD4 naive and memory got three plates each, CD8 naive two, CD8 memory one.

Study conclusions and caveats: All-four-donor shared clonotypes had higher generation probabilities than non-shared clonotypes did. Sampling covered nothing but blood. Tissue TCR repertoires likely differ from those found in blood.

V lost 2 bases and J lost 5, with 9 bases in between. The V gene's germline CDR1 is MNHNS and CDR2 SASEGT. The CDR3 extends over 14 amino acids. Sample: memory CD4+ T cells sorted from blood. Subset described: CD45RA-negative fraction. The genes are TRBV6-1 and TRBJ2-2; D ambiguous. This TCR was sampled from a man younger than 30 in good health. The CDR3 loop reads CASSEPAETGELFF. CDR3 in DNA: TGTGCCAGCAGTGAACCTGCAGAGACCGGGGAGCTGTTTTTT.